These 2 T cell receptor beta chains were all obtained from the same sample, sequenced in a study of molecular identifiers for immune sequencing clone quantification. TCRdb re-called the PCR reads through MiXCR, storing one row per CDR3 protein. The repertoire has nearly 650,000 distinct CDR3 sequences, around 25% of them found once; the top ten carry around 0.78%. The specimen sequenced was naive CD8+ T cells from blood, with Jurkat cell RNA spiked in. Subset of the sample: FACS-sorted CD8+CD4-CCR7+CD45RA+ naive T cells. The receptor source for this set is a human donor in good health. Some libraries in this study had Jurkat cell RNA spiked in.

In its sample, this clonotype was seen a few times. This sequence joins TRBV4-1 and TRBJ2-1; 7 bases fit TRBD2. Germline V gives CDR1 MGHRA, CDR2 YSYEKL. This CDR3 has 17 residues. Losses at the gene ends were 0 bases for V and 6 bases for J; bases not matched to a gene: 11. Here the CDR3 DNA reads TGCGCCAGCAGCCAAGATGTCCCGGGAGGACCAAGCAATGAGCAGTTCTTC. Its protein product is CASSQDVPGGPSNEQFF.

This clonotype was seen only a few times. The gene calls are TRBV7-9 and TRBJ2-7; 10 nucleotides agree with TRBD2. CDR1 is SEHNR, CDR2 FQNEAQ, per germline (reference sequence). After removal of 5 bases from V and 3 bases from J, the junction contained 10 bases not matched to a gene. The CDR3 consists of 16 residues. The CDR3 loop reads CASSPPLTSGVYEQYF. The CDR3 DNA sequence: TGTGCCAGCAGCCCCCCCCTCACTAGCGGGGTCTACGAGCAGTACTTC.